A single sample gave rise to the 23 T cell receptor beta chains below, sequenced in a study of shared clonotypes between healthy human individuals (dated by TCRdb to 2018 to 2021). The library was made by the immunoSEQ multiplex PCR assay. The immuneACCESS repertoire file appears here via TCRdb, limited to in-frame rearrangements. These files lack a portion of the clones; in checked studies, under half of the deficit traces to unresolved V genes, and the cause of the others is not known. Here the sample has over 2 million clones; around 95% occur a single time. More than 0.1% of the sample comes from the top ten. What was sequenced was naive CD4+ T cells sorted from blood. The sample's cell subset or site, from its label and the paper: CD45RA+ positively selected. The receptors come from a man aged 18 to 30 in good health.

The chain combines TRBV30 with TRBJ1-1, with D maybe TRBD1 (6 bases). V was clipped by 2 bases and J by 0 bases, with 10 bases between them. The CDR3 is made up of 14 amino acids. Germline assignment: CDR1 GTSNPN and CDR2 SVGIG (reference sequence). CDR3 region: CAWSTQGMNTEAFF. The CDR3 region has the DNA TGTGCCTGGAGTACACAGGGAATGAACACTGAAGCTTTCTTT.

The chain links TRBV25-1 to TRBJ1-6; 7 bases match TRBD1. The CDR3 consists of 15 residues. Germline-derived CDR1 and CDR2 are MGHDK and SYGVNS. Losses at the gene ends were 7 bases for V and 7 bases for J; bases not matched to a gene: 10. The CDR3 DNA reads TGTGCCAGCACCACGACAGGGTCGGGAAATTCACCCCTCCACTTT. This translates into CASTTTGSGNSPLHF.

The gene calls are TRBV5-4 and TRBJ2-7; 7 nucleotides agree with TRBD1. The CDR3 covers 13 residues. Per the germline V gene, CDR1 is SGHNT and CDR2 is YYREEE (reference sequence). V was clipped by 4 bases and J by 5 bases; unmatched bases: 6. The CDR3 protein is CASSIQGVDEQYF. The CDR3 nucleotides read TGTGCCAGCAGCATTCAGGGGGTCGACGAGCAGTACTTC.

The chain has TRBV9 and TRBJ2-3, with D unclear. CDR3 length: 15 amino acids. Germline V gene data show CDR1 as SGDLS and CDR2 as YYNGEE. Trimming cost V 0 bases and J 0 bases, with 8 bases left between them. CDR3 in amino acids: CASSVVGYSTDTQYF. The CDR3 DNA follows: TGTGCCAGCAGCGTAGTCGGGTATAGCACAGATACGCAGTATTTT.

This chain joins TRBV7-2 and TRBJ1-2; a weak D match, TRBD1 (5 bases). Per germline, CDR1 SGHTA and CDR2 FQGNSA. This CDR3 contains 14 residues. Trimming stripped 1 base from V and 7 bases from J, with 13 bases between. CDR3 residues: CASSLGGAAGGYTF. The CDR3 DNA is TGTGCCAGCAGCTTAGGCGGGGCGGCAGGTGGCTACACCTTC.

The table lists this clone with a few counts. The rearrangement joins TRBV6-5 to TRBJ1-2; a weak D match, TRBD1 (5 bases). The CDR3 totals 13 residues. Germline-derived CDR1 and CDR2 are MNHEY and SVGAGI. The ends were cut back, 6 bases at V and 5 bases at J, with 13 bases in the middle. The CDR3: CASSDPPGYGYTF. DNA of the CDR3: TGTGCCAGCAGCGACCCGCCAGGGTATGGCTACACCTTC.

In regard to this clone: The same CDR3 also results from other DNA sequences found in this sample. The genes are TRBV5-1 and TRBJ2-3, with D possibly being TRBD1 (5 bases). The germline CDR1 and CDR2 sequences are SGHRS and YFSETQ. This CDR3 spans 14 amino acids. Trimming removed 2 bases at V and 2 bases at J, with 9 bases between. The CDR3 here is CASSFRDNTDTQYF. DNA of the CDR3: TGCGCCAGCAGCTTCAGGGATAACACAGATACGCAGTATTTT.

V and J are TRBV6-1 and TRBJ2-7; the D gene is possibly TRBD2 (5 bases). Germline CDR1 and CDR2: MNHNS and SASEGT. The CDR3 has 15 amino acids. Trimming stripped 5 bases from V and 2 bases from J, with 16 bases between. CDR3 sequence (DNA): TGTGCCAGCAGTTCCCTTCTAGCTGATCCCTACGAGCAGTACTTC. This codes for CASSSLLADPYEQYF.

This clone was seen only once. The V and J genes are TRBV18 and TRBJ1-5; D remains unclear. The germline V and J ends were trimmed by 2 bases and 7 bases, with 6 bases remaining between them. The CDR3 has 12 amino acids. Germline CDR1 reads KGHSH; CDR2 reads LQKENI. CDR3 region: CASSPGAQPQHF. In DNA, the CDR3 is TGTGCCAGCTCACCAGGCGCCCAGCCCCAGCATTTT. The variable domain in full, with the rest retrieved from reference TRBV18 and TRBJ1-5, is NAGVMQNPRHLVRRRGQEARLRCSPMKGHSHVYWYRQLPEEGLKFMVYLQKENIIDESGMPKERFSAEFPKEGPSILRIQQVVRGDSAAYFCASSPGAQPQHFGDGTRLSIL.

The chain recombines TRBV30 with TRBJ1-5; no firm D call. Per the germline V gene, CDR1 is GTSNPN and CDR2 is SVGIG (reference sequence). CDR3 length: 14 residues. Deletions cut 4 bases from V and 0 bases from J, with 10 bases between. DNA of the CDR3: TGTGCCTGGACCCCCCAGTATAGCAATCAGCCCCAGCATTTT. Translation gives CAWTPQYSNQPQHF.

This clone occurred once. V is TRBV29-1 and J is TRBJ2-7; the D gene is possibly TRBD1 (6 bases). The germline V gene has CDR1 SQVTM and CDR2 ANQGSEA. Trimming left V 7 bases short and J 0 bases short, with 16 bases between. The CDR3 is 14 residues long. In DNA form, the CDR3 reads TGCAGCGCACCCCCGGACAGCATCTCCTACGAGCAGTACTTC. This translates into CSAPPDSISYEQYF.

The chain joins TRBV5-4 to TRBJ2-7; either TRBD1 or TRBD2 may supply D (7 bases each). The CDR3 length is 13 residues. Trimming pared 4 bases from V and 2 bases from J, leaving 10 bases between. Germline lookup yields CDR1 SGHNT and CDR2 YYREEE (reference sequence). The CDR3 nucleotides read TGTGCCAGCAGCCAGGGGGGGACCTACGAGCAGTACTTC. Translating it yields CASSQGGTYEQYF.

The chain combines TRBV18 with TRBJ2-7, with 11 bases aligning to TRBD1. The CDR3 spans 16 residues. V lost 6 bases and J lost 4; bases outside the gene matches: 11. CDR1 KGHSH and CDR2 LQKENI come from the germline V gene. The CDR3, as DNA: TGTGCCAGCTCTCGATCCCCCGGGACAGGGGGGTACGAGCAGTACTTC. Encoded protein: CASSRSPGTGGYEQYF.

This chain connects TRBV5-1 to TRBJ2-2, with D perhaps assigned TRBD1 or TRBD2 (6 bases each). Looked up from germline, CDR1 is SGHRS and CDR2 is YFSETQ. This CDR3 has 15 residues. V was trimmed by 4 bases and J by 0 bases, leaving 10 bases between them. In DNA form, the CDR3 reads TGCGCCAGCAGCGCGGGACATTCGAACACCGGGGAGCTGTTTTTT. Translating gives CASSAGHSNTGELFF.

The chain couples TRBV7-2 to TRBJ2-1; TRBD2 aligns across 9 bases. The CDR3 totals 17 residues. Germline V gene sequence: CDR1 SGHTA, CDR2 FQGNSA. The V and J ends lost 4 bases and 2 bases, in that order; junction bases with no gene match: 9. CDR3 nucleotide sequence: TGTGCCAGCAGCTCGGCGGGAGGGCCTTTTCCCTACAATGAGCAGTTCTTC. Translation: CASSSAGGPFPYNEQFF.

The V call is TRBV5-6, the J call TRBJ1-4; D is possibly TRBD1 (6 bases). CDR3 length equals 17 residues. Trimming took off 2 bases at V and 0 bases at J, with 14 bases between the two ends. The germline V gene encodes CDR1 SGHDT and CDR2 YYEEEE. The CDR3 DNA reads TGTGCCAGCAGCTTCGGGGGGCCCCAAGCAACTAATGAAAAACTGTTTTTT. The encoded protein is CASSFGGPQATNEKLFF. Based on the CDR3 plus reference TRBV5-6 and TRBJ1-4, the full variable domain is DAGVTQSPTHLIKTRGQQVTLRCSPKSGHDTVSWYQQALGQGPQFIFQYYEEEERQRGNFPDRFSGHQFPNYSSELNVNALLLGDSALYLCASSFGGPQATNEKLFFGSGTQLSVL.

V gene TRBV6-5 combines with J gene TRBJ2-1; TRBD1 aligns across 7 bases. CDR1 and CDR2 (germline): MNHEY, SVGAGI. The CDR3 totals 13 residues. Trimming cost V 6 bases and J 5 bases; bases outside gene matches: 4. The CDR3 coding sequence is TGTGCCAGCAGCCGCAGGGGGAACAATGAGCAGTTCTTC. Translating gives CASSRRGNNEQFF.

This chain uses TRBV18 with TRBJ1-4; D call uncertain. CDR1 is KGHSH and CDR2 is LQKENI in the germline V gene. V was shortened by 0 bases and J by 1 base, with 21 bases between the two germline ends. There are 20 residues in the CDR3. CDR3: CASSPPRRAGLPETNEKLFF. CDR3 nucleotide sequence: TGTGCCAGCTCACCACCCAGAAGGGCCGGTCTACCTGAAACTAATGAAAAACTGTTTTTT.

V and J are TRBV28 and TRBJ1-5; D is uncertain. Germline lookup yields CDR1 MDHEN and CDR2 SYDVKM. V lost 6 bases to trimming and J lost 4 bases, with 13 bases between them. The CDR3 totals 14 residues. The CDR3 loop reads CASSPRTRNQPQHF. CDR3 nucleotide sequence: TGTGCCAGCAGCCCCCGGACGAGAAATCAGCCCCAGCATTTT.

V usage is TRBV6-5 and J usage is TRBJ2-3; possibly TRBD2 for D (5 bases). Germline V gives CDR1 MNHEY, CDR2 SVGAGI. Trimming left V 6 bases short and J 2 bases short, with 15 bases between. CDR3 size: 15 residues. CDR3 coding DNA: TGTGCCAGCAGGTCTTGGGGAGAGACCACAGATACGCAGTATTTT. Translation: CASRSWGETTDTQYF.

The chain recombines TRBV7-9 with TRBJ1-1, with D tentatively TRBD1 (6 bases). This CDR3 has 15 residues. Trimming stripped 2 bases from V and 2 bases from J, with 12 bases between. From germline, CDR1 is SEHNR and CDR2 FQNEAQ (reference sequence). The CDR3 DNA sequence: TGTGCCAGCAGCTTACCCGGGACACCTAACACTGAAGCTTTCTTT. Protein sequence: CASSLPGTPNTEAFF.

The chain uses TRBV6-5 and TRBJ2-7; 10 bases are a match to TRBD1. The CDR3 has 13 amino acids. Per the germline V gene, CDR1 is MNHEY and CDR2 is SVGAGI. V lost 7 bases and J lost 3; bases outside the gene matches: 3. The CDR3 reads CASTRTGGYEQYF. The CDR3 region has the DNA TGTGCCAGCACCCGGACAGGGGGCTACGAGCAGTACTTC.

Remarks on this clone: This same CDR3 is encoded by further DNA sequences in the sample. This CDR3 is CASRGQGNQPQHF. The CDR3 region has the DNA TGTGCCAGCAGGGGACAGGGCAATCAGCCCCAGCATTTT. This chain uses TRBV25-1 with TRBJ1-5, with 8 positions matching TRBD1. The junction had 0 bases not matched to a gene; V was cut back by 6 bases and J by 2 bases. CDR1 and CDR2 from the germline V gene are MGHDK and SYGVNS. The CDR3 spans 13 residues. Combining the CDR3 with reference TRBV25-1 and TRBJ1-5 gives the whole variable domain EADIYQTPRYLVIGTGKKITLECSQTMGHDKMYWYQQDPGMELHLIHYSYGVNSTEKGDLSSESTVSRIRTEHFPLTLESARPSHTSQYLCASRGQGNQPQHFGDGTRLSIL.